This TCR beta chain was captured in a study of long-term antiretroviral therapy in people with HIV. Overall study results and limits: Repertoire composition at all time points was dominated by clones that had expanded before ART.

The CDR3 is made up of 20 amino acids. Germline CDR1 and CDR2: LGHNA and YNFKEQ. With 4 bases clipped from V and 2 bases from J, the junction kept 18 bases outside the gene matches. Runs used v3.0 of the immunoSEQ assay and were done at survey level. Method: immunoSEQ multiplex PCR; TCRdb's copy keeps in-frame clones and lacks some. This table holds tens of thousands of clones, approximately 80% found once. About this clone: Its specificity is not known.

The clonotype was recovered from a man aged 40-55 years with HIV. Sequenced here: unsorted PBMCs, sampled 0.3 years after starting antiretroviral therapy. The chain is built from TRBV4-2 and TRBJ2-3; 10 bases fit TRBD1. The CDR3 coding sequence is TGTGCCAGCAGCCCCATAAGGACAGGGGGTTTTCGGTGGGACACAGATACGCAGTATTTT. Translated, it gives CASSPIRTGGFRWDTDTQYF.